The rows below give T cell receptor beta chains drawn from one sample of a study of T cell responses to AZD1222 COVID-19 vaccine. TCRdb's copy holds only in-frame clones and misses some; the assay was immunoSEQ multiplex PCR. The profile covers 100,000 or so clones, with roughly 91% appearing a single time and less than 9.5% taken by the ten largest. Sequencing used peripheral blood, obtained on day 0 of AZD1222 vaccination. The source of these receptors is an adult in good health. The conserved cysteine and the conserved F or W are not part of the CDR3 here. Each record gives: J gene, V gene, CDR3 protein.

TRBJ2-1	TRBV7-8	ASRTSGSHNEQF
TRBJ2-7	TRBV5-1	ASSLQGFYEQY
TRBJ2-1	TRBV9	ASSVAGQVYNEQF
TRBJ1-4	TRBV7-9	ASSPRDRGLPATNEKLF
TRBJ2-1	TRBV5-1	ASSLVSFAGNEQF
TRBJ2-7	TRBV28	ASSAAGGLGPYEQY
TRBJ1-4	TRBV5-1	ASSLTGAVWANEKLF
TRBJ2-1	TRBV14	ASSQDLGLAGGNEQF
TRBJ2-3	TRBV28	ASTSPAGRADTQY
TRBJ2-1	TRBV5-4	ASSRTPYNEQF
TRBJ2-3	TRBV28	ASLRGGRISTDTQY
TRBJ2-2	TRBV6-5	ASSYGVTGELF
TRBJ2-7	TRBV30	AWSRDSSYEQY
TRBJ2-1	TRBV18	ASSTAVNEQF
TRBJ2-7	TRBV29-1	SVSRQGYEQY
TRBJ2-5	TRBV24-1	ATSGGSQETQY
TRBJ1-2	TRBV27	ASSLSGGGGYT
TRBJ1-4	TRBV30	AWSDTGGISEKLF
TRBJ1-2	TRBV20-1	SASTDHGYT
TRBJ1-1	TRBV19	ASTTGQIGPNTEAF
TRBJ1-5	TRBV19	ASTKNGGQSNQPQH
TRBJ1-6	TRBV29-1	SALYGRPLH
TRBJ1-1	TRBV9	ASSVAGDPNTEAF
TRBJ2-3	TRBV19	ASRGQGRADTQY
TRBJ2-3	TRBV2	AITDRGRSTDTQY
TRBJ2-3	TRBV7-3	ASSLGANTDTQY
TRBJ2-7	TRBV7-9	ASSRLGDASYEQY
TRBJ2-7	TRBV19	ASRKRDGTYEQY
TRBJ1-1	TRBV5-6	ASSSAGVAGEAF
TRBJ1-3	TRBV15	ATSRDRTGIGNTIY
TRBJ1-2	TRBV28	ATEGNYGYT
TRBJ1-2	TRBV30	AWSEGGRGGYT
TRBJ1-3	TRBV19	ASSMGSSGNTIY
TRBJ1-5	TRBV19	ASSSKPGQVSNQPQH
TRBJ2-1	TRBV2	ASVTRDNEQF
TRBJ1-2	TRBV7-9	ASSSQGNRHGYT
TRBJ2-7	TRBV4-1	ASSQALTSGGSYEQY
TRBJ2-7	TRBV7-9	ASSLLAGGPSKEQY
TRBJ2-7	TRBV30	AWRNYEQY
TRBJ2-5	TRBV14	ASSQVLARETQY
TRBJ2-5	TRBV18	ASSPTSNSELETQY
TRBJ2-5	TRBV28	ASSLDRVLETQY
TRBJ2-3	TRBV24-1	ATSDPGWADTQY
TRBJ1-3	TRBV27	ASSLTGQGAGNTIY
TRBJ2-1	TRBV3-1/TRBV3-2	ASSQEGTSGSGQF
TRBJ2-3	TRBV5-1	ASSLGTGASTDTQY
TRBJ2-2	TRBV19	ASSLLTGELF
TRBJ1-3	TRBV5-1	ASTNPTGNTIY
TRBJ2-5	TRBV28	ASSPWGSGGGGQETQY
TRBJ1-2	TRBV9	ASSAGTSRGYT
TRBJ1-4	TRBV6-5	ASSYSIGGEKLF
TRBJ2-5	TRBV24-1	ATASGSETQY
TRBJ2-1	TRBV7-3	ASSSERTSSGRYNEQF
TRBJ1-5	TRBV2	ASNIDAGGWAQH